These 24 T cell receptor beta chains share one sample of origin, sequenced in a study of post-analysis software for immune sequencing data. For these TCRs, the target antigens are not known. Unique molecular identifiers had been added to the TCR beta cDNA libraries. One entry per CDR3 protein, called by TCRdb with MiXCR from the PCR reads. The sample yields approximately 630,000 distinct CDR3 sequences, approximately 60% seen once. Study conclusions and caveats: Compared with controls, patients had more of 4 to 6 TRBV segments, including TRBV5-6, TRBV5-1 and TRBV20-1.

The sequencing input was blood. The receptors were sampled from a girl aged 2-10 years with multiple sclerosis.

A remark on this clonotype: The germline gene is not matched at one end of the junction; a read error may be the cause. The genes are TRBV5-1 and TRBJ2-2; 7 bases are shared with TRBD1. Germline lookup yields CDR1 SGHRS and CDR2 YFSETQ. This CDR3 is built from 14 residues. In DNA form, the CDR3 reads TGCGTCAGCAGCCGGGACAGGAACACCGGGGAGCTGTTTTTT. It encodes CVSSRDRNTGELFF.

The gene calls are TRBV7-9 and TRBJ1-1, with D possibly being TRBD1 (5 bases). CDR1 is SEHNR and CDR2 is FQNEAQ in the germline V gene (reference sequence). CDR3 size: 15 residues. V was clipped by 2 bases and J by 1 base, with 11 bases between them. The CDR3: CASSLQGSGNTEAFF. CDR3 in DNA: TGTGCCAGCAGCTTACAGGGTTCGGGGAACACTGAAGCTTTCTTT.

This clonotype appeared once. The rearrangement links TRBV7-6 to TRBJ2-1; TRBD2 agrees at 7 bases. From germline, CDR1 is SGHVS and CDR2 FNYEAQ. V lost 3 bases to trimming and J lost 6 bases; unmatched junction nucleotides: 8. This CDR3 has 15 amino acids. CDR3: CASSFSGLGGNEQFF. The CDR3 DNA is TGTGCCAGCAGCTTTTCAGGACTAGGCGGCAATGAGCAGTTCTTC.

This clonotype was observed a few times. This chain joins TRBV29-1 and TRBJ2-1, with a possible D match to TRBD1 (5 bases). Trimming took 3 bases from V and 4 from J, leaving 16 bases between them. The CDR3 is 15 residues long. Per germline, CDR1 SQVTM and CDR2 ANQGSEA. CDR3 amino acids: CSVDRVVGFYNEQFF. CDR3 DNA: TGCAGCGTTGACAGGGTCGTCGGATTTTACAATGAGCAGTTCTTC.

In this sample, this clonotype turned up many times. The CDR3 spells CASSEGRDSSPLHF. CDR3 sequence (DNA): TGTGCCAGCAGTGAGGGACGGGATTCCTCACCCCTCCACTTT. This chain links TRBV25-1 with TRBJ1-6; tentative D call: TRBD1 (5 bases). The V and J ends lost 3 bases and 10 bases respectively, with 13 bases between them. CDR1 is MGHDK and CDR2 is SYGVNS in the germline V gene. This CDR3 is 14 amino acids long. Drawing the rest from reference TRBV25-1 and TRBJ1-6, the complete variable domain is EADIYQTPRYLVIGTGKKITLECSQTMGHDKMYWYQQDPGMELHLIHYSYGVNSTEKGDLSSESTVSRIRTEHFPLTLESARPSHTSQYLCASSEGRDSSPLHFGNGTRLTVT.

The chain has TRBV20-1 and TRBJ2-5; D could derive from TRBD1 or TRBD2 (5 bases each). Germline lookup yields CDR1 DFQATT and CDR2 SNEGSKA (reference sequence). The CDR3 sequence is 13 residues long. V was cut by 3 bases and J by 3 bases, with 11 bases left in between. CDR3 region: CSARGTPKETQYF. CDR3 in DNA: TGCAGTGCTAGGGGGACCCCTAAAGAGACCCAGTACTTC.

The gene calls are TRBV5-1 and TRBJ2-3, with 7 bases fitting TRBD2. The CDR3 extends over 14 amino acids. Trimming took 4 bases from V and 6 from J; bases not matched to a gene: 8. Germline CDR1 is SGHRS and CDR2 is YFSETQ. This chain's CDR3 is CASSPQRGEDTQYF. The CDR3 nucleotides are TGCGCCAGCAGCCCCCAGCGGGGCGAGGATACGCAGTATTTT.

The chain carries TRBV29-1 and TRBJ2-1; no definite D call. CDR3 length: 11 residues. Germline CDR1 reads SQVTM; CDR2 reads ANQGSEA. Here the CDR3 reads CSVGRYNEQFF. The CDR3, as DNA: TGCAGTGTCGGGCGGTACAATGAGCAGTTCTTC.

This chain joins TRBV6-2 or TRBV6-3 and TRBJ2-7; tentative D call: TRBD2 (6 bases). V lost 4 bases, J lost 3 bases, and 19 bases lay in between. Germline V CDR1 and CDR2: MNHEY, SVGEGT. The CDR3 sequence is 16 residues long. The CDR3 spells CASSSPILGGLYEQYF. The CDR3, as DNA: TGTGCCAGCAGTTCCCCCATCCTCGGGGGACTCTACGAGCAGTACTTC.

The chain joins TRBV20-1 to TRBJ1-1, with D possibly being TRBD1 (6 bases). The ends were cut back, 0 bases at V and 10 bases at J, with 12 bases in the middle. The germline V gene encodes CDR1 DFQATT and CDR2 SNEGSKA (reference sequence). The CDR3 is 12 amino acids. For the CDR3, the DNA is TGCAGTGCTAGAGATCGGGGGGCAGCAGCTTTCTTT. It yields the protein CSARDRGAAAFF.

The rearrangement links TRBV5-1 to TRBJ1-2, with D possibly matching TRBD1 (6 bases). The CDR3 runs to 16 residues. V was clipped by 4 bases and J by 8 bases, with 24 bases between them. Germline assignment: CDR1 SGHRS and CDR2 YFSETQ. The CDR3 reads CASSPNRGQNLRGYTF. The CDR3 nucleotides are TGCGCCAGCAGCCCAAACCGCGGACAGAACTTGAGGGGCTACACCTTC.

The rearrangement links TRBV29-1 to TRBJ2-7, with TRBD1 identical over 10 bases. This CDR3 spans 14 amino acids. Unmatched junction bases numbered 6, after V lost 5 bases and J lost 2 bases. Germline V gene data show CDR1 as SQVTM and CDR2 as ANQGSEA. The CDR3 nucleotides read TGCAGCGTTCAACCCGGGACAGGGGCCTACGAGCAGTACTTC. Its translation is CSVQPGTGAYEQYF.

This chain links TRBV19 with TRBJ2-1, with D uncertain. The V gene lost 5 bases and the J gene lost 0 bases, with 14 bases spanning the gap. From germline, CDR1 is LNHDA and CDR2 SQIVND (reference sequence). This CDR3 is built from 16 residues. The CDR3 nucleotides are TGTGCCAGTAGTCCTCGCTCGGGCGACTCCTACAATGAGCAGTTCTTC. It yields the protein CASSPRSGDSYNEQFF.

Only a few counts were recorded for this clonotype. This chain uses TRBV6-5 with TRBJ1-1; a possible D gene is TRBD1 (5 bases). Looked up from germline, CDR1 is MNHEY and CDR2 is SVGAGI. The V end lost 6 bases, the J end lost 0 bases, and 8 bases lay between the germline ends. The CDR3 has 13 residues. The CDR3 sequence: CASRTTVNTEAFF. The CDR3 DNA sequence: TGTGCCAGCAGAACGACAGTGAACACTGAAGCTTTCTTT.

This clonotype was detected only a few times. The CDR3 DNA reads as TGTGCCAGCAGCCAAGTCGGGGACTCTGGGGCCAACGTCCTGACTTTC. The encoded protein is CASSQVGDSGANVLTF. This chain joins TRBV4-2 and TRBJ2-6, with TRBD2 as a possible D gene (5 bases). The CDR3 has 16 residues. Between the trimmed V and J ends, which lost 1 base and 0 bases, there was a span of 7 bases. Germline CDR1 is LGHNA and CDR2 is YNFKEQ.

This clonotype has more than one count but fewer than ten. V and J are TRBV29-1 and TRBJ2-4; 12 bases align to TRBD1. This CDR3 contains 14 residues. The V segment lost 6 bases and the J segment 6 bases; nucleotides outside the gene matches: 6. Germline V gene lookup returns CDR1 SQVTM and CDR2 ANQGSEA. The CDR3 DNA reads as TGCAGCGTCGCCGGGACAGGGGGCGGAAACATTCAGTACTTC. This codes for CSVAGTGGGNIQYF.

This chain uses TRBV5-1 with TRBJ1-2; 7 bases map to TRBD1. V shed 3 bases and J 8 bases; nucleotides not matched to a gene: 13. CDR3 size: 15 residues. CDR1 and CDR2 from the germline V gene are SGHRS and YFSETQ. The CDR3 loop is CASSSWTGSSMGYTF. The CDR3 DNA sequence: TGCGCCAGCAGCTCCTGGACAGGATCATCGATGGGCTACACCTTC.

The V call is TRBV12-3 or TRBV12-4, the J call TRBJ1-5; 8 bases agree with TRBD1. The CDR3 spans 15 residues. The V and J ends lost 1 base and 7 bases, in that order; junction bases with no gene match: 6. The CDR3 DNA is TGTGCCAGCAGTTTAGAACAAGGACAGGGCCAGCCCCAGCATTTT. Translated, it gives CASSLEQGQGQPQHF.

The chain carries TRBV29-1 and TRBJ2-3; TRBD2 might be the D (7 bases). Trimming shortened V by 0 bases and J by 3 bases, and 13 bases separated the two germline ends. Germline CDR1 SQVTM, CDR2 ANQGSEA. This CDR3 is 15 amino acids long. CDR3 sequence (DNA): TGCAGCGTTGAAGATCTAAGGGGGGGAACAGATACGCAGTATTTT. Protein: CSVEDLRGGTDTQYF.

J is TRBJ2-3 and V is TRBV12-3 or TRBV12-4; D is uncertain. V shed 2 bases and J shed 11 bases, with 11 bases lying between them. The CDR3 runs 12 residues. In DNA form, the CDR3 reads TGTGCCAGCAGTTTACTGCTGGGTGAGCAGTATTTT. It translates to CASSLLLGEQYF.

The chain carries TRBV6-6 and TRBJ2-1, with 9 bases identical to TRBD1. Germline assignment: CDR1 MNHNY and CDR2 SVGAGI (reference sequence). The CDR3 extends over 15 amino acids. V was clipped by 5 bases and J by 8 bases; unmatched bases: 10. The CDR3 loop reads CASSRTGGPVDEQFF. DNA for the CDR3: TGTGCCAGCAGTCGAACAGGGGGCCCGGTGGATGAGCAGTTCTTC.

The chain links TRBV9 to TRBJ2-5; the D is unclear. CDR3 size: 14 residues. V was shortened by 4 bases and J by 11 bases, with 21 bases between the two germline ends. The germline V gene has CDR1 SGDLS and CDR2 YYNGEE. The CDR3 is CASSRADLYNEQYF. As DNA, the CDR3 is TGTGCCAGCAGCCGGGCCGACCTATACAATGAGCAGTACTTC.

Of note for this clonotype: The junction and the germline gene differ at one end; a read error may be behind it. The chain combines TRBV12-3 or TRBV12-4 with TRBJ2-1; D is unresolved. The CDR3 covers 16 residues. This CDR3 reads CASGLEDWSSYNEQFF. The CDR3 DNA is TGTGCCAGCGGTTTAGAAGACTGGAGCTCCTACAATGAGCAGTTCTTC.

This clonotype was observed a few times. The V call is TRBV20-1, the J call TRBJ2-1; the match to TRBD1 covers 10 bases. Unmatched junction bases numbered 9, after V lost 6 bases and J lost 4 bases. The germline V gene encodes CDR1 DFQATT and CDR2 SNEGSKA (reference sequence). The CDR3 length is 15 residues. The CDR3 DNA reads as TGCAGTGCATATCGTCCGGGACAGGGGTACAATGAGCAGTTCTTC. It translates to CSAYRPGQGYNEQFF.